This TCR beta chain is from a study of human T cells and chemical hapten exposure. General study findings and limits: No alteration of TCRs above 1 in 1000 frequency was seen with DPC sensitization.

This clonotype has only a few counts. What it recognizes is unknown. The time point is: patch test 3, about 24 weeks after DPC sensitization. Treatment indicated: therapeutic diphenylcyclopropenone sensitization with weekly scalp DPC. V dropped 8 bases and J dropped 2 bases, with 9 bases sitting between them. The CDR3 spans 12 residues. Germline CDR1 reads MNHEY; CDR2 reads SMNVEV (reference sequence). TCRdb ran MiXCR on the RACE reads and lists one entry per CDR3 protein. The table includes 97,000 or so distinct CDR3 sequences, 27% detected once. The chain employs TRBV27 and TRBJ1-2, with a tentative D call TRBD1 (6 bases). The source of this sequence is a man aged 40-50 years with alopecia areata. Some clones in this sample may be carry-over from other donors' samples. The specimen comprised whole blood, sampled in connection with sensitization to the hapten diphenylcyclopropenone (DPC). CDR3 sequence reads: CASGTGNYGYTF. CDR3 nucleotide sequence: TGTGCCAGCGGTACAGGGAACTATGGCTACACCTTC.